This T cell receptor beta chain was sequenced during a study of blood T cell repertoires in COVID-19. Looking at the study overall: The United States, Italy and Spain provided the acute and convalescent COVID-19 samples. Nucleic acid was either cDNA or gDNA, and it came from T cells, B-cell-depleted T cells, or PBMCs.

Authors' methods: Reference gene primer amplification gave estimated nucleated cell counts. Clones were read by immunoSEQ multiplex PCR, and TCRdb kept only the in-frame ones, dropping some. For V, J and clone size, that table is used; D and trimming come from the DNA. The table shows about 50,000 clones, with approximately 84% occurring only once. Per germline, CDR1 SGHTA and CDR2 FQGNSA. The V end lost 2 bases, the J end lost 5 bases, and 8 bases lay between the germline ends. The CDR3 length is 13 residues. Only one count was recorded for this clone. The sequencing input was peripheral blood. This TCR was recovered from a man in his sixties with acute or convalescent COVID-19. The chain recombines TRBV7-2 with TRBJ2-3, with TRBD1 as a possible D gene (6 bases). The CDR3 DNA sequence: TGTGCCAGCAGCTTACAGGGGATAGATACGCAGTATTTT. Its protein product is CASSLQGIDTQYF.